This TCR beta chain was identified in a study of human T cells and chemical hapten exposure. Study details: TCR yield per sample varied, mainly due to pooled library volumes.

This clonotype was seen many times. Its antigen is as yet unknown. Regarding the study as a whole: Donors' alopecia may make their immune response differ from healthy people's.

TCRdb called the RACE reads again in MiXCR, with one record for every CDR3 protein. The sample carries 380,000 or so distinct CDR3 sequences, around 4.8% recorded once. Time point meaning: patch test 1, 2 weeks after DPC sensitization. Described treatment: therapeutic diphenylcyclopropenone sensitization with weekly scalp DPC. The CDR3 extends over 13 amino acids. Germline V CDR1 and CDR2: SGHTA, FQGTGA. The ends were cut back, 5 bases at V and 10 bases at J, with 15 bases in the middle. The clonotype comes from a woman aged 45-60 years with alopecia areata. Some clones in this sample may be carry-over from other donors' samples. Source: whole blood, taken in connection with sensitization to the hapten diphenylcyclopropenone (DPC). V gene TRBV7-3 combines with J gene TRBJ2-1; D may be TRBD1 (6 bases). CDR3 amino acids: CASSRGRGEEQFF. CDR3 sequence (DNA): TGTGCCAGCAGCCGGGGCAGGGGCGAGGAGCAGTTCTTC.